The next 26 T cell receptor beta chains were all read from a single sample in a study of cytomegalovirus exposure and HLA in healthy donors. Both 60 Vbeta primers and 13 Jbeta primers went into the PCR. Assay used: immunoSEQ multiplex PCR; TCRdb lists only in-frame clones, some missing. The sample includes 98,000 or so clones, about three quarters seen only once; the top ten take approximately 15%. The specimen was PBMCs. The receptors stem from a man in his sixties in good health and CMV-seropositive.

This chain uses TRBV6-1 with TRBJ1-1; D possibly corresponds to TRBD1 (6 bases). CDR1 MNHNS and CDR2 SASEGT come from the germline V gene. The CDR3 totals 14 residues. V was clipped by 6 bases and J by 1 base, with 12 bases between them. CDR3 sequence: CASSFRGRNTEAFF. In nucleotides, the CDR3 is TGTGCCAGCAGCTTCAGGGGCCGGAACACTGAAGCTTTCTTT.

V and J are TRBV7-2 and TRBJ2-5; 7 bases map to TRBD1. The tail of the sequence fits TRBJ2-7 better, so the J call may be wrong. Germline CDR1 SGHTA, CDR2 FQGNSA. The CDR3 length is 14 residues. The CDR3 reads CASSQMTGSYEQYF. CDR3 DNA: TGTGCCAGCAGCCAGATGACAGGGTCCTACGAGCAGTACTTC.

This sequence joins TRBV7-8 and TRBJ2-7, with 11 bases lining up with TRBD1. The V gene's germline CDR1 is SGHVS and CDR2 FQNEAQ. The CDR3 runs 18 residues. The V segment lost 6 bases and the J segment 0 bases; nucleotides outside the gene matches: 13. CDR3 residues: CASRRTPAGTGGSYEQYF. The CDR3 nucleotides are TGTGCCAGCAGGCGCACCCCAGCCGGGACAGGGGGCTCCTACGAGCAGTACTTC. Full variable domain (missing parts from reference TRBV7-8 and TRBJ2-7): GAGVSQSPRYKVAKRGQDVALRCDPISGHVSLFWYQQALGQGPEFLTYFQNEAQLDKSGLPSDRFFAERPEGSVSTLKIQRTQQEDSAVYLCASRRTPAGTGGSYEQYFGPGTRLTVT.

The genes are TRBV7-2 and TRBJ2-5; 10 positions agree with TRBD1. The DNA matches TRBJ2-7 better at its end, which makes the J call doubtful. The V gene's germline CDR1 is SGHTA and CDR2 FQGNSA. The CDR3 runs 14 residues. CDR3 nucleotide sequence: TGTGCCAGCAGCATCCGACAGGGGGCGCGCGAGCAGTACTTC. It yields the protein CASSIRQGAREQYF.

The chain links TRBV7-9 to TRBJ2-3; 10 bases agree with TRBD1. Looked up from germline, CDR1 is SEHNR and CDR2 is FQNEAQ (reference sequence). CDR3 size: 16 residues. V shed 7 bases, J shed 0 bases, and the junction held 7 bases outside the gene matches. DNA of the CDR3: TGTGCCAGCAACAACCCGGGACAGGGGAGCACAGATACGCAGTATTTT. This encodes CASNNPGQGSTDTQYF. Based on the CDR3 plus reference TRBV7-9 and TRBJ2-3, the full variable domain is DTGVSQNPRHKITKRGQNVTFRCDPISEHNRLYWYRQTLGQGPEFLTYFQNEAQLEKSRLLSDRFSAERPKGSFSTLEIQRTEQGDSAMYLCASNNPGQGSTDTQYFGPGTRLTVL.

CDR3 nucleotides: TGTGCCAGCAGTACAGGGACAGGCTATGGCTACACCTTC. Encoded protein: CASSTGTGYGYTF. The V gene is TRBV6-5, the J gene TRBJ1-2, with 8 nucleotides matching TRBD1. V lost 5 bases, J lost 4 bases, and 3 bases stayed unmatched. This CDR3 region has 13 residues. Germline V lookup: CDR1 MNHEY, CDR2 SVGAGI.

The chain has TRBV28 and TRBJ2-7, with TRBD1 matching 9 bases. Germline V gene lookup returns CDR1 MDHEN and CDR2 SYDVKM. After removal of 2 bases from V and 2 bases from J, the junction contained 10 bases not matched to a gene. CDR3 length: 17 residues. The CDR3: CASSLLPGQGNPYEQYF. The CDR3 DNA is TGTGCCAGCAGTTTACTCCCGGGACAGGGAAATCCCTACGAGCAGTACTTC.

The CDR3 nucleotides read TGTGCCGGACTACGGGTAGACGAGCAGTACTTC. It is translated as CAGLRVDEQYF. The chain links TRBV11-2 to TRBJ2-7; tentatively, D is TRBD2 (6 bases). CDR3 length: 11 amino acids. Germline CDR1 and CDR2: SGHAT and FQNNGV. Trimming pared 11 bases from V and 5 bases from J, leaving 13 bases between.

This sequence joins TRBV27 and TRBJ1-1; D is uncertain. The CDR3 loop spans 12 amino acids. Trimming removed 3 bases from V and 8 bases from J, with 10 bases in between. CDR1 and CDR2 from the germline V gene are MNHEY and SMNVEV (reference sequence). CDR3 sequence (DNA): TGTGCCAGCAGTTTCCTGGGCAGCGAAGCTTTCTTT. Encoded protein: CASSFLGSEAFF.

The rearrangement links TRBV7-2 to TRBJ2-7; D is ambiguous. CDR1 and CDR2 from the germline V gene are SGHTA and FQGNSA. Deletions cut 2 bases from V and 7 bases from J, with 15 bases between. The CDR3 runs to 14 residues. CDR3 region: CASSLKTLRGEQYF. The DNA for the CDR3 is TGTGCCAGCAGCTTAAAAACGTTAAGAGGAGAGCAGTACTTC. Full variable domain (rest looked up from reference TRBV7-2 and TRBJ2-7): GAGVSQSPSNKVTEKGKDVELRCDPISGHTALYWYRQSLGQGLEFLIYFQGNSAPDKSGLPSDRFSAERTGGSVSTLTIQRTQQEDSAVYLCASSLKTLRGEQYFGPGTRLTVT.

V and J are TRBV15 and TRBJ2-1, with D perhaps TRBD1 (6 bases). Germline CDR1 and CDR2: LNHNV and YYDKDF (reference sequence). V was pared by 1 base and J by 8 bases, with 18 bases between. The CDR3 sequence is 16 residues long. The CDR3 loop reads CATSRVGAAGYDEQFF. CDR3 DNA sequence: TGTGCCACCAGCAGAGTGGGGGCGGCAGGGTACGATGAGCAGTTCTTC. The whole variable domain, remainder taken from reference TRBV15 and TRBJ2-1, is DAMVIQNPRYQVTQFGKPVTLSCSQTLNHNVMYWYQQKSSQAPKLLFHYYDKDFNNEADTPDNFQSRRPNTSFCFLDIRSPGLGDTAMYLCATSRVGAAGYDEQFFGPGTRLTVL.

This sequence joins TRBV18 and TRBJ1-1; 7 positions agree with TRBD1. CDR1 and CDR2 from the germline V gene are KGHSH and LQKENI. This CDR3 spans 13 amino acids. V lost 5 bases, J lost 7 bases, and 7 bases stayed unmatched. CDR3 residues: CASSAAQGSEAFF. The CDR3 coding sequence is TGTGCCAGCTCAGCCGCACAGGGGAGTGAAGCTTTCTTT. The entire variable domain, with the rest obtained from reference TRBV18 and TRBJ1-1, is as follows: NAGVMQNPRHLVRRRGQEARLRCSPMKGHSHVYWYRQLPEEGLKFMVYLQKENIIDESGMPKERFSAEFPKEGPSILRIQQVVRGDSAAYFCASSAAQGSEAFFGQGTRLTVV.

The genes are TRBV27 and TRBJ2-5, with 8 positions matching TRBD1. The CDR3 runs 14 residues. The germline V gene has CDR1 MNHEY and CDR2 SMNVEV (reference sequence). V was pared by 4 bases and J by 4 bases, with 5 bases of the junction left unmatched. The CDR3 is CASSYRGYRETQYF. DNA of the CDR3: TGTGCCAGCAGTTACAGGGGGTATCGAGAGACCCAGTACTTC.

This clone showed up just once. For the CDR3, the DNA is TGCGCCAGCAGCCAACCCCCTCCGAGGAACTACAATGAGCAGTTCTTC. As protein: CASSQPPPRNYNEQFF. This sequence joins TRBV4-1 and TRBJ2-1; no reliable D call. Germline V gene sequence: CDR1 MGHRA, CDR2 YSYEKL. This CDR3 spans 16 amino acids. Trimming left V 2 bases short and J 3 bases short, with 14 bases between.

A few counts support this clone. This sequence joins TRBV6-1 and TRBJ2-7; D is unclear. V was pared by 2 bases and J by 4 bases, with 9 bases between. From germline, CDR1 is MNHNS and CDR2 SASEGT. The CDR3 is 13 residues long. CDR3 amino acids: CASSETETYEQYF. The DNA for the CDR3 is TGTGCCAGCAGTGAAACGGAGACTTACGAGCAGTACTTC.

V usage is TRBV7-6 and J usage is TRBJ1-1; possible D gene TRBD1, 6 bases. CDR3 size: 17 residues. The germline V and J ends were trimmed by 3 bases and 0 bases, with 17 bases remaining between them. From germline, CDR1 is SGHVS and CDR2 FNYEAQ. The CDR3 sequence: CASSLGPGTNLNTEAFF. The CDR3 region has the DNA TGTGCCAGCAGCTTGGGTCCCGGGACAAACCTGAACACTGAAGCTTTCTTT.

A few counts support this clone. The V call is TRBV6-1, the J call TRBJ1-2, with D perhaps matching TRBD1 (6 bases). Trimming removed 6 bases from V and 4 bases from J, with 15 bases in between. The CDR3 loop spans 14 amino acids. CDR1 MNHNS and CDR2 SASEGT come from the germline V gene. CDR3 in amino acids: CASRNPGEAYGYTF. Written as DNA, the CDR3 is TGTGCCAGCAGAAACCCAGGGGAAGCCTATGGCTACACCTTC.

The chain uses TRBV7-2 and TRBJ2-7; 7 nucleotides line up with TRBD1. In germline, CDR1 is SGHTA, CDR2 FQGNSA. CDR3 length: 14 residues. J lost 1 base, V lost 5 bases, and 5 bases had no gene match. Here the CDR3 DNA reads TGTGCCAGCAGCCAGATGACAGGGTCCTACGAGCAGTACTTC. This codes for CASSQMTGSYEQYF.

The gene calls are TRBV11-1 and TRBJ1-2, with TRBD1 as a possible D gene (5 bases). V was clipped by 2 bases and J by 3 bases, with 13 bases between them. This CDR3 contains 15 residues. Per the germline V gene, CDR1 is SGHAT and CDR2 is FQDESV (reference sequence). CDR3: CASSLQGLMDYGYTF. Here the CDR3 DNA reads TGTGCCAGCAGCTTACAGGGACTGATGGACTATGGCTACACCTTC.

The chain combines TRBV6-6 with TRBJ1-4; 10 bases line up with TRBD1. Germline CDR1 MNHNY, CDR2 SVGAGI (reference sequence). The CDR3 has 13 amino acids. The V segment lost 6 bases and the J segment 6 bases; nucleotides outside the gene matches: 1. The CDR3 bases are TGTGCCAGCAGGACAGGGGGCTATGAAAAACTGTTTTTT. It is translated as CASRTGGYEKLFF.

The chain is built from TRBV6-1 and TRBJ1-1, with 9 bases that match TRBD1. With 6 bases clipped from V and 6 bases from J, the junction kept 11 bases outside the gene matches. The germline V gene has CDR1 MNHNS and CDR2 SASEGT. CDR3 length: 15 amino acids. Written as DNA, the CDR3 is TGTGCCAGCAGAAAGACCCGGGACAGGGCTCCTGAAGCTTTCTTT. Its protein is CASRKTRDRAPEAFF.

This clone was recorded once. The DNA of the CDR3 is TGTGCCAGCAGTTACAGGGGTGGTGCAGCCTACGAGCAGTACTTC. It specifies CASSYRGGAAYEQYF. The rearrangement links TRBV6-5 to TRBJ2-7; TRBD1 is a possible D gene (5 bases). Trimming left V 2 bases short and J 2 bases short, with 13 bases between. The germline V gene has CDR1 MNHEY and CDR2 SVGAGI. CDR3 length: 15 amino acids.

This chain uses TRBV9 with TRBJ1-6; possible D gene TRBD1, 6 bases. Germline V gene lookup returns CDR1 SGDLS and CDR2 YYNGEE. The CDR3 contains 13 residues. The ends were cut back, 7 bases at V and 6 bases at J, with 11 bases in the middle. CDR3 nucleotides: TGTGCCAGCGGAGGGGGGGGTAATTCACCCCTCCACTTT. Amino acid sequence: CASGGGGNSPLHF.

The rearrangement uses TRBV6-4 and TRBJ1-2; D may be TRBD1 (6 bases). Germline V lookup: CDR1 MRHNA, CDR2 SNTAGT. The CDR3 is 15 amino acids. Trimming took 6 bases from V and 2 from J, leaving 16 bases between them. The CDR3 DNA sequence: TGTGCCAGCAGGGCCGGGACACTCGCCAACTATGGCTACACCTTC. This translates into CASRAGTLANYGYTF.

This chain joins TRBV7-2 and TRBJ1-2; TRBD1 might be the D (5 bases). V was clipped by 5 bases and J by 4 bases, with 14 bases between them. The CDR3 has 14 residues. CDR1 is SGHTA, CDR2 FQGNSA, per germline. CDR3 protein: CASSPSQGAYGYTF. The CDR3 DNA reads as TGTGCCAGCAGCCCTTCGCAGGGCGCCTATGGCTACACCTTC.

The chain has TRBV5-1 and TRBJ1-1; 7 nucleotides agree with TRBD1. J lost 11 bases, V lost 4 bases, and 11 bases had no gene match. In germline, CDR1 is SGHRS, CDR2 YFSETQ. The CDR3 consists of 13 residues. The CDR3 DNA reads TGCGCCAGCAGCCTTGACAGGGACGGTCTGGCTTTCTTT. This codes for CASSLDRDGLAFF.